This T cell receptor beta chain came from a study of blood T cell repertoires in COVID-19. The wider study: Collection of acute and convalescent COVID-19 samples took place in the United States, Italy and Spain. T cells, B-cell-depleted T cells, or PBMCs provided the cDNA or gDNA that served as material.

Source study methods: Reference gene primer amplification gave estimated nucleated cell counts. Only in-frame clones appear in the TCRdb table, and some are missing; sequencing was by immunoSEQ multiplex PCR. That table gives V, J and clone size, and the DNA gave D and trimming. The repertoire holds 150,000 or so clones, around 90% seen once, with around 5% in the top ten. This CDR3 has 16 amino acids. Germline CDR1 is KGHSH and CDR2 is LQKENI. Unmatched junction bases numbered 3, after V lost 0 bases and J lost 0 bases. The TCR sequence derives from a human donor in a cohort sampled during active COVID-19. This chain joins TRBV18 and TRBJ2-3; 7 bases are a match to TRBD2. The source material was peripheral blood. The CDR3 DNA follows: TGTGCCAGCTCACCACCGGCTAGCGGAAGCACAGATACGCAGTATTTT. Translation: CASSPPASGSTDTQYF.